This T cell receptor (beta chain) comes out of a study of T cell changes during pregnancy in multiple sclerosis. There are 11 residues in the CDR3. CDR1 and CDR2 (germline): PRHDT, FYEKMQ (reference sequence). V was shortened by 5 bases and J by 5 bases, with 5 bases between the two germline ends. Here immunoSEQ multiplex PCR was the method, and the copy in TCRdb shows in-frame clones only, minus some. The sample consists of tens of thousands of clones, 85% to 95% of them appearing once. The TCR comes from a female donor with multiple sclerosis, enrolled in a pregnancy study. Sample: CD8+ T cells from peripheral blood mononuclear cells, taken in the third trimester of pregnancy. The rearrangement links TRBV13 to TRBJ2-3; no clear D gene. CDR3 DNA: TGTGCCAGCAGCCCAGGAGATACGCAGTATTTT. Its protein product is CASSPGDTQYF.